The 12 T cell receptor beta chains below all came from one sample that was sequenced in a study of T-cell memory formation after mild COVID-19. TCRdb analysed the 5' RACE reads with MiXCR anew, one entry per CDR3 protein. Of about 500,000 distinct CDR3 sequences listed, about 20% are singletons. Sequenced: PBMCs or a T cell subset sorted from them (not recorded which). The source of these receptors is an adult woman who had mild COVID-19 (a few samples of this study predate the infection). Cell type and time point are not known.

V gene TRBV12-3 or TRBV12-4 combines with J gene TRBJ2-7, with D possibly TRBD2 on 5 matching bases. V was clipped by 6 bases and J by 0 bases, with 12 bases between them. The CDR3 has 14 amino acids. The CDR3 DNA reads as TGTGCCAGCAGCCCCCGACTAAACTCCTACGAGCAGTACTTC. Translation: CASSPRLNSYEQYF.

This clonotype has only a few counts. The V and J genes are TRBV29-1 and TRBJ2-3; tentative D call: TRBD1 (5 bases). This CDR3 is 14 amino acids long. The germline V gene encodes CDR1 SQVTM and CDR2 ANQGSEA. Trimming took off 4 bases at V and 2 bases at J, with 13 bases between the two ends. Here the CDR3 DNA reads TGCAGCGTTGCCTGGGCAGGGTACACAGATACGCAGTATTTT. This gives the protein CSVAWAGYTDTQYF.

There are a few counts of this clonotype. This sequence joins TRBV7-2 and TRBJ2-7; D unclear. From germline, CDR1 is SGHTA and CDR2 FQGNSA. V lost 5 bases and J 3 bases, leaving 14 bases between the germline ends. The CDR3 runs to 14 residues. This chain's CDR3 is CASSPRLFVYEQYF. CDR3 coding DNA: TGTGCCAGCAGCCCCAGACTCTTCGTCTACGAGCAGTACTTC.

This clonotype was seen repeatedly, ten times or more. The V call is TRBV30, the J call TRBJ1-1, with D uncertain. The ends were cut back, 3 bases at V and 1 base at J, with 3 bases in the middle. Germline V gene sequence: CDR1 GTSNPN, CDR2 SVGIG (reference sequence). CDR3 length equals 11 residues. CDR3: CAWRKNTEAFF. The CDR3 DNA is TGTGCCTGGAGAAAGAACACTGAAGCTTTCTTT.

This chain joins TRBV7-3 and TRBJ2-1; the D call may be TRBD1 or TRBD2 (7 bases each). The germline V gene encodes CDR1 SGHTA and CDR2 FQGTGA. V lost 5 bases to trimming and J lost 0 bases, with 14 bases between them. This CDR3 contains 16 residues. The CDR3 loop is CASSPGRDSSYNEQFF. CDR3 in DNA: TGTGCCAGCAGCCCAGGGAGGGACAGCTCCTACAATGAGCAGTTCTTC.

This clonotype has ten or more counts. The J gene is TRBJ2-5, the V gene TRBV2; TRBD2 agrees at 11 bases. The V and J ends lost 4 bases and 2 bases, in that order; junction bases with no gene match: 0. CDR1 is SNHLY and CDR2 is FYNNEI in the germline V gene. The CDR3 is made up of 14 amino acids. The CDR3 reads CASSASGGQETQYF. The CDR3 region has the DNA TGTGCCAGCAGTGCTAGCGGGGGGCAAGAGACCCAGTACTTC.

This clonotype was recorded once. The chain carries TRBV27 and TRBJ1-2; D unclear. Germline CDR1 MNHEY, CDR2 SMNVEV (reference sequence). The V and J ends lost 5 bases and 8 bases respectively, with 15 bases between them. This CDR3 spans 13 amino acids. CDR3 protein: CASSPGGPWGYTF. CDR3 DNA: TGTGCCAGCAGTCCGGGAGGCCCCTGGGGCTACACCTTC.

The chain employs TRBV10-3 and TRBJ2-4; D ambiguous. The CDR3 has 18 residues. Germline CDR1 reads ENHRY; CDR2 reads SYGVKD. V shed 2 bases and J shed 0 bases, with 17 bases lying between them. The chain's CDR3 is CAISEGFGPFLAKNIQYF. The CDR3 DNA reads TGTGCCATCAGTGAGGGGTTTGGACCCTTTCTAGCCAAAAACATTCAGTACTTC.

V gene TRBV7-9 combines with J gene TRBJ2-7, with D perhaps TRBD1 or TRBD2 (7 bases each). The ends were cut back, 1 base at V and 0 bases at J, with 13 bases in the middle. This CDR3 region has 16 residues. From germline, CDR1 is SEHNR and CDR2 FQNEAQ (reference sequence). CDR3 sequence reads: CASSLERGQSSYEQYF. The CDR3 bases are TGTGCCAGCAGCTTAGAGCGGGGACAGAGCTCCTACGAGCAGTACTTC.

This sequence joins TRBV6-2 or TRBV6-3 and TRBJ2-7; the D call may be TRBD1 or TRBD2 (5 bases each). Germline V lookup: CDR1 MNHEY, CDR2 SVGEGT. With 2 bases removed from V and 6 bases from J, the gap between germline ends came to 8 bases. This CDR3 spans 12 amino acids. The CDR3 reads CASSYTGTEQYF. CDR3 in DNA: TGTGCCAGCAGTTACACCGGGACCGAGCAGTACTTC.

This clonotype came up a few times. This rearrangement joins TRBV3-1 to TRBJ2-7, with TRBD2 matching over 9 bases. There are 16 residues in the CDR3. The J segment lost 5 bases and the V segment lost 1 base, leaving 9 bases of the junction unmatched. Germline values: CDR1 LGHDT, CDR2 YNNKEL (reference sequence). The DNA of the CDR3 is TGTGCCAGCAGCCAAGTCCGGACTAGCGCCGCCAACGAGCAGTACTTC. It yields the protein CASSQVRTSAANEQYF.

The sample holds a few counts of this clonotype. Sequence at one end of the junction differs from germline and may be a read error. The CDR3 nucleotides are TGTGCCAGCAGTTTTTATGTTGGAGACACCATATATTTT. Its translation: CASSFYVGDTIYF. This chain links TRBV12-3 or TRBV12-4 with TRBJ1-3; D is unresolved. The CDR3 consists of 13 residues.